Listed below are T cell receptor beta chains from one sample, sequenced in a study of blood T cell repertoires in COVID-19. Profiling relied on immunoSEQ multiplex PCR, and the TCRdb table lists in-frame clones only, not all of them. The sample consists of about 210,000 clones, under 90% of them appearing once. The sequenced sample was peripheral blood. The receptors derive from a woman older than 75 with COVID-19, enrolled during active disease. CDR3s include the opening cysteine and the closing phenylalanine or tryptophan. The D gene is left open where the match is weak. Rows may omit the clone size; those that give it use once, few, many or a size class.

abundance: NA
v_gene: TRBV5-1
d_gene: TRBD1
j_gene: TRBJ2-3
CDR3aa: CASSSRQGSPDTQYF
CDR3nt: TGCGCCAGCAGCTCCCGACAGGGATCCCCAGATACGCAGTATTTT

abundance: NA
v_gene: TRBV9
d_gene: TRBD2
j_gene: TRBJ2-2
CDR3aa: CASSEPFGTSGGKNGELFF
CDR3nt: TGTGCCAGCAGCGAACCATTCGGGACTAGCGGGGGGAAAAACGGGGAGCTGTTTTTT

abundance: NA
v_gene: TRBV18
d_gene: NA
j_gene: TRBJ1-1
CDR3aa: CASSPNTGGDTEAFF
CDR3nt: TGTGCCAGCTCACCAAATACGGGGGGGGACACTGAAGCTTTCTTT

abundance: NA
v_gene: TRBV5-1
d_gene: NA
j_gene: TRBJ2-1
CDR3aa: CASSLAAATGNEQFF
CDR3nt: TGCGCCAGCAGCTTGGCCGCGGCGACTGGAAATGAGCAGTTCTTC

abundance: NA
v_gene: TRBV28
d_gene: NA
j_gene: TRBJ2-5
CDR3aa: CASRLENSGETQYF
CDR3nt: TGTGCCAGCAGACTGGAAAATTCGGGAGAGACCCAGTACTTC

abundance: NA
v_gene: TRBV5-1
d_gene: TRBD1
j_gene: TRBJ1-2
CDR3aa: CASSWTGTGYGYTF
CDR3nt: TGCGCCAGCAGCTGGACCGGGACAGGGTATGGCTACACCTTC

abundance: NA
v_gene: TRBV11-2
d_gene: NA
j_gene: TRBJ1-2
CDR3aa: CASSLGSTYGYTF
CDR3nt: TGTGCCAGCAGCTTAGGGTCTACCTATGGCTACACCTTC

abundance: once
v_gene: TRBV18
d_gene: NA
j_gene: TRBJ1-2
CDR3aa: CASSPARESRSGGYTF
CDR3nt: TGTGCCAGCTCACCCGCACGCGAATCCAGATCGGGTGGCTACACCTTC

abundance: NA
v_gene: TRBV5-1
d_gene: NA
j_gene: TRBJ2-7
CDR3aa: CASSSSLDRPEQYF
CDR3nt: TGCGCCAGCAGCTCCTCCTTAGACAGGCCCGAGCAGTACTTC

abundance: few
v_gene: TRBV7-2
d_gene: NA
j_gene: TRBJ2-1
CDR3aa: CASSLGPPGSNEQFF
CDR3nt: TGTGCCAGCAGCTTAGGCCCACCTGGGAGCAATGAGCAGTTCTTC

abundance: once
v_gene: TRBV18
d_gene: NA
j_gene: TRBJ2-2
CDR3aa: CASSPQGSAGELFF
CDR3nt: TGTGCCAGCTCACCACAGGGGTCCGCCGGGGAGCTGTTTTTT

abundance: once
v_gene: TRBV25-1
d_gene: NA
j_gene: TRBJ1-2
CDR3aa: CASSGDSGRVGGYTF
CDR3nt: TGTGCCAGCAGTGGGGATTCGGGGAGGGTCGGTGGCTACACCTTC

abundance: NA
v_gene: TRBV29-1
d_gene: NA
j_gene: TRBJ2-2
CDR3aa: CSVESGGKAGELFF
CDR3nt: TGCAGCGTTGAATCAGGGGGGAAGGCCGGGGAGCTGTTTTTT

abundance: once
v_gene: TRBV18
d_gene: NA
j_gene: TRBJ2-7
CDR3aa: CASSPQNREQYF
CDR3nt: TGTGCCAGCTCACCCCAGAATCGCGAGCAGTACTTC

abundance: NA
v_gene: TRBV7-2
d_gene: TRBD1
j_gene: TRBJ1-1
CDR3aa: CASKRTGGSNTEAFF
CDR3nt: TGTGCCAGCAAAAGGACAGGGGGGTCGAACACTGAAGCTTTCTTT

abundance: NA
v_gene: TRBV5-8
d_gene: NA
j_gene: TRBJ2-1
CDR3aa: CASSFGVPYNEQFF
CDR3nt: TGTGCCAGCAGCTTCGGGGTTCCCTACAATGAGCAGTTCTTC